This TCR beta chain is from a study of blood T cell repertoires in COVID-19. As for the study in general: T cells, B-cell-depleted T cells, or PBMCs supplied cDNA or gDNA.

TCRdb's table, derived via immunoSEQ multiplex PCR, lists solely in-frame clones and lacks some. The data show roughly 310,000 clones, roughly 90% seen once. Input material: peripheral blood. The clonotype comes from a woman in her 30s with COVID-19, enrolled during active disease.

The CDR3: CASSSGGGLAGYTQYF. CDR3 nucleotides: TGTGCCAGCAGCTCCGGCGGGGGACTAGCGGGGTATACGCAGTATTTT. J is TRBJ2-3 and V is TRBV7-2; 13 bases are shared with TRBD2. Unmatched junction bases numbered 8, after V lost 4 bases and J lost 7 bases. CDR1 SGHTA and CDR2 FQGNSA come from the germline V gene. The CDR3 spans 16 residues.